A selection of T cell receptor beta chains follows, all from one sample in a study of blood T cell repertoires in COVID-19. The protocol was immunoSEQ multiplex PCR, while the TCRdb copy is restricted to in-frame clones and leaves out a portion. The data show fewer than 95,000 clones, more than 80% seen once. The specimen sequenced was peripheral blood. Receptors originate from a man aged 50 or older with active or convalescent COVID-19. Both conserved end residues are part of each CDR3. Fields, in order: D gene, J gene, clone size, V gene, CDR3 DNA, CDR3 protein. A D gene is named only where the DNA matches it firmly. Some rows mark clone size as missing; the rest say once, few, many or name a class of expanded clone.

>TRBD2|TRBJ2-5|once|TRBV7-2
TGTGCCAGCAGCTTAGCCGGGACTAGCGGGCAAGAGACCCAGTACTTC
CASSLAGTSGQETQYF
>TRBD1|TRBJ2-1|NA|TRBV19
TGTGCCAGTAGTATGGCCAAAGACAGGGCTAAGTTCTTC
CASSMAKDRAKFF
>NA|TRBJ1-1|NA|TRBV23-1
TGCGCCAGCAGGGTAATAACTGGGCAGTTGAACACTGAAGCTTTCTTT
CASRVITGQLNTEAFF
>TRBD2|TRBJ2-5|NA|TRBV6-5
TGTGCCAGCAGGGACTGGGGGGGTCCCGAGACCCAGTACTTC
CASRDWGGPETQYF
>TRBD2|TRBJ2-1|NA|TRBV7-2
TGTGCCAGCAGCGTGAGCGGGGGGGCCATAAATGAGCAGTTCTTC
CASSVSGGAINEQFF
>NA|TRBJ1-2|NA|TRBV5-1
TGCGCCAGCAGCTTGGCACAGGGCCGCTATGGCTACACCTTC
CASSLAQGRYGYTF
>NA|TRBJ2-1|NA|TRBV4-2
TGTGCCAGCAGCCACCGAGAGGGCGGTAAAACCTACAATGAGCAGTTCTTC
CASSHREGGKTYNEQFF
>NA|TRBJ2-1|NA|TRBV20-1
TGCAGTGCCACTGCTAATTATGAGCAGTTCTTC
CSATANYEQFF
>TRBD1|TRBJ1-1|medium-sized|TRBV5-4
TGTGCCAGCAGCGGTATACAGACAGGGGGAAACACTGAAGCTTTCTTT
CASSGIQTGGNTEAFF
>TRBD1|TRBJ2-3|NA|TRBV11-3
TGTGCCAGCAGCTTAAGGACAGGGACCGGCACAGATACGCAGTATTTT
CASSLRTGTGTDTQYF
>TRBD2|TRBJ2-1|NA|TRBV10-1
TGCGCCAGCAGTGAGTCCCGACTAGCGGGTGAACGCCGGGGTGAGCAGTTCTTC
CASSESRLAGERRGEQFF
>NA|TRBJ2-7|NA|TRBV12-3/TRBV12-4
TGTGCCAGCACTCAATCTACGGGGGAGCAGTACTTC
CASTQSTGEQYF
>NA|TRBJ1-5|NA|TRBV15
TGTGCCACCAGCAGAGGGACTTTAGATGGCAATCAGCCCCAGCATTTT
CATSRGTLDGNQPQHF
>TRBD1|TRBJ2-7|few|TRBV27
TGTGCCAGCAGCCCTAAGGGGACAGGGGTCTACGAGCAGTACTTC
CASSPKGTGVYEQYF
>TRBD2|TRBJ2-1|NA|TRBV16
TGTGCCAGCAGCCAGTCGACTAGCGGGGACTGGTCGGAGCAGTTCTTC
CASSQSTSGDWSEQFF
>NA|TRBJ1-3|NA|TRBV15
TGTGCCACCAGCAGAGTTTTCAGTGACTCTGGAAACACCATATATTTT
CATSRVFSDSGNTIYF
>NA|TRBJ1-4|NA|TRBV6-2/TRBV6-3
TGTGCCAGCAGTTATCGTGACAGCTCGTTTGAAAAACTGTTTTTT
CASSYRDSSFEKLFF
>NA|TRBJ2-5|NA|TRBV6-2/TRBV6-3
TGTGCCAGCAGTTACTCATGGGCCCAGGAGACCCAGTACTTC
CASSYSWAQETQYF
>TRBD2|TRBJ2-2|NA|TRBV5-1
TGCGCCAGCAGCTTCGGGGGACTAGCGGTTACACGGACCGGGGAGCTGTTTTTT
CASSFGGLAVTRTGELFF
>TRBD1|TRBJ1-1|NA|TRBV6-5
TGTGCCAGCAGTAACAGGGGTGGGGGCACTGAAGCTTTCTTT
CASSNRGGGTEAFF
>TRBD1|TRBJ2-7|NA|TRBV4-1
TGCGCCAGCAGCCGAGTGGGGACAGGGGGCTACGAGCAGTACTTC
CASSRVGTGGYEQYF
>NA|TRBJ2-1|NA|TRBV19
TGTGCCAGTAGTACCCTGAGAAGCTCCTACAATGAGCAGTTCTTC
CASSTLRSSYNEQFF
>NA|TRBJ2-1|NA|TRBV7-8
TGTGCCAGCAGCCGTCGAGTGACGGGCTCCTACAATGAGCAGTTCTTC
CASSRRVTGSYNEQFF
>TRBD2|TRBJ2-3|NA|TRBV24-1
TGTGCCACCAGTGACAGAGGACTAGCGGGGGTGTCCACAGATACGCAGTATTTT
CATSDRGLAGVSTDTQYF
>TRBD2|TRBJ2-7|NA|TRBV5-1
TGCGCCAGCAGCAGCGGACTAGCGGGAGGAGGGAGTTACGAGCAGTACTTC
CASSSGLAGGGSYEQYF
>TRBD1|TRBJ2-7|NA|TRBV5-1
TGCGCCAGCAGCAGGGGGCACGAGCAGTACTTC
CASSRGHEQYF
>NA|TRBJ2-2|NA|TRBV5-1
TGCGCCAGCAGTAGTACAGGTCCTAACACCGGGGAGCTGTTTTTT
CASSSTGPNTGELFF
>NA|TRBJ2-2|NA|TRBV7-8
TGTGCCAGCAGCTCGACAGTATCGGGCTCGAACACCGGGGAGCTGTTTTTT
CASSSTVSGSNTGELFF
>TRBD1|TRBJ1-2|NA|TRBV3-1/TRBV3-2
TGTGCCAGCAGCCAAGGTCGCCAGGGGGATGGCTACACCTTC
CASSQGRQGDGYTF